The entry that follows covers one T cell receptor delta chain sequence. As yet, its antigen is unknown. Since a far larger clone is one base different, this is likely a read error. At the DNA level, this CDR3 is encoded by other sequences in the same sample as well. The sample comes from a study of γδ T cells in repeated Plasmodium falciparum infection. TRG and TRD sequences were obtained from every sorted gammadelta sample. TCRdb re-processed the multiplex PCR reads via CATT. The data contain over 55,000 delta-chain clones, around 1.7% of them singletons. Bulk repertoires came from Vgamma9/Vdelta2+ or Vdelta2-negative gammadelta T cells flow-sorted from PBMC. The length of the CDR3 is 24 residues. Germline V gene data show CDR1 as TSWWSYY and CDR2 as QGS. Findings and limits, study-wide: Vgamma9/Vdelta2+ repertoires stayed stably polyclonal over time and infection.

The receptor was derived from a pool of human donors (malaria-infected and uninfected, not separated). The sequenced material came from gamma-delta T cells from blood. For the V gene the call is TRDV1; the J gene has no call; TRDD3, the table's D call, was not compared with the DNA. CDR3 region: CALGVTSWFLPGGPPSPNTDKLIF. In DNA, the CDR3 is TGTGCTCTTGGGGTGACTTCCTGGTTCCTACCAGGGGGACCCCCCTCACCTAACACCGATAAACTCATCTTC.